This is a list of T cell receptor beta chains from one sample in a study of shared clonotypes between healthy human individuals. Method: immunoSEQ multiplex PCR; TCRdb's copy keeps in-frame clones and lacks some. The sample carries about 2.5 million clones, 85% to 95% recorded once. Source material: naive CD4+ T cells from PBMCs. The receptors derive from a man younger than 35 in good health. Some clones in this sample may be carry-over from other donors' samples. Both conserved end residues are trimmed from each CDR3. The order of the fields is J gene, V gene, D gene, CDR3 protein. D genes are given only for firm matches.

>TRBJ2-1|TRBV7-9|-
ASSFWSGGDEQF
>-|TRBV4-3|-
ASSQDRQMYYEQY
>TRBJ2-1|TRBV11-1|-
ASSFSLNEQF
>TRBJ1-5|TRBV19|TRBD1
ASSKYTGTGNQPQH
>TRBJ2-1|TRBV5-4|-
ASSSFPGSSYNEQF
>TRBJ2-3|TRBV5-8|-
ASSFGAHFTDTQY
>TRBJ2-1|TRBV9|-
ASSVGSGGEQF
>TRBJ2-3|TRBV18|TRBD1
ASSPPGTGGADTQY
>TRBJ1-2|TRBV27|-
ASSPRGRGAGGYT
>TRBJ2-4|TRBV19|-
ASTTGIENIQY
>TRBJ2-2|TRBV27|TRBD2
ASSLLRGTSGSSSNTGELF
>TRBJ1-4|TRBV2|-
ASSQQLLNEKLF
>TRBJ2-5|TRBV5-6|-
ASSLRTPGETQY
>TRBJ1-6|TRBV6-1|-
ASSDVFPGLGSPLH
>TRBJ1-1|TRBV2|-
ASSKGGWNTEAF
>TRBJ1-2|TRBV5-1|-
ASSLDGSVPGDNYGYT
>TRBJ2-1|TRBV6-5|-
ASTWGGPAYNEQF
>TRBJ2-2|TRBV7-2|TRBD2
ASSSPTAGAITGELF
>TRBJ1-2|TRBV7-2|TRBD1
ASSLGDSYGYT
>TRBJ2-5|TRBV27|-
ASSPHPGGTETQY
>TRBJ2-5|TRBV6-1|TRBD1
ASKKTQGEGETQY
>TRBJ2-2|TRBV7-3|-
ASSIYANAGRLF
>TRBJ2-2|TRBV5-1|-
ASSLSGRSTGELF
>TRBJ1-2|TRBV10-3|-
AISGQGGYGYT
>TRBJ2-2|TRBV7-3|-
ASSSGLATGELF
>TRBJ1-2|TRBV6-4|-
ASRRIRDYGYT
>TRBJ2-5|TRBV12-5|TRBD1
ASGPGQAAQETQY
>TRBJ1-5|TRBV4-3|-
ASSQETGRKPQH
>TRBJ1-3|TRBV28|-
ASSPGGDGNTIY
>TRBJ2-2|TRBV18|-
ASSPNIPGANTGELF
>TRBJ1-1|TRBV28|TRBD1
ASSLRQGLLNTEAF
>TRBJ1-2|TRBV28|-
ASRSGGYGYT
>TRBJ1-4|TRBV7-2|-
ASRSQGYNEKLF
>TRBJ2-3|TRBV2|-
ASSYTGGADTQY
>TRBJ2-7|TRBV10-3|TRBD1
AISVQGQGSYEQY
>TRBJ1-2|TRBV28|-
ASAPTVRGSYGYT
>TRBJ2-7|TRBV7-9|-
ASSSLGEYYEQY
>TRBJ1-2|TRBV15|-
ATSPGSNYGYT
>TRBJ2-7|TRBV6-5|-
ASSYSPEGDEQY